This is a list of T cell receptor beta chains from one sample in a study of OX40 agonist ivuxolimab in advanced cancers. Libraries were prepared by immunoSEQ multiplex PCR; TCRdb keeps only in-frame clonotypes and omits some of them. Among 67,000 or so clones listed, about 86% were seen once. This sample comprised CD4+ or CD8+ T cells sorted from blood, obtained in a trial of the OX40 agonist ivuxolimab. These receptors all come from an adult with an advanced solid tumor such as melanoma, head and neck, liver or kidney cancer. The CDR3 runs from the conserved cysteine through the conserved F or W. The D gene is left open where the match is weak. The size entry is marked missing in some rows and otherwise reads once, few, many or a size class.

v_gene	j_gene	d_gene	len	abundance	CDR3nt	CDR3aa
TRBV7-9	TRBJ2-3	.	16	.	TGTGCCAGCAGCTCCAGGAATACCCTTAGCACAGATACGCAGTATTTT	CASSSRNTLSTDTQYF
TRBV4-2	TRBJ2-3	TRBD2	15	once	TGTGCCAGCAGCCAAGAGGGGACTAGAGCAGATACGCAGTATTTT	CASSQEGTRADTQYF
TRBV28	TRBJ1-4	.	12	.	TGTGCCAGCAGAGGGTTTCTAGAAAAACTGTTTTTT	CASRGFLEKLFF
TRBV30	TRBJ1-4	.	16	once	TGTGCCTGGAGTGACCCCGGGCCAGGAGAGAATGAAAAACTGTTTTTT	CAWSDPGPGENEKLFF
TRBV4-1	TRBJ1-1	.	13	.	TGCGCCAGCAGCAAAGGGTTGAACACTGAAGCTTTCTTT	CASSKGLNTEAFF
TRBV4-2	TRBJ2-2	.	14	.	TGTGCCAGCAGCCAAGATCTTCGGGGGGGGGAGCTGTTTTTT	CASSQDLRGGELFF
TRBV6-1	TRBJ1-2	.	13	.	TGTGCCAGCAAAACAGGGTCTCTGTATGGCTACACCTTC	CASKTGSLYGYTF
TRBV11-2	TRBJ2-1	.	13	.	TGTGCCAGCAGCTTATTAGCGGACAATGAGCAGTTCTTC	CASSLLADNEQFF
TRBV4-3	TRBJ1-2	.	14	.	TGCGCCAGCAGCCGGACATTCCAGGATTATGGCTACACCTTC	CASSRTFQDYGYTF
TRBV7-8	TRBJ1-1	TRBD1	14	once	TGTGCCAGCAGCGTCCAGGGGGGGAACACTGAAGCTTTCTTT	CASSVQGGNTEAFF
TRBV6-5	TRBJ1-5	.	14	.	TGTGCCAGCAGTTACTCGAGTTCGGGTCAGCCCCAGCATTTT	CASSYSSSGQPQHF
TRBV6-6	TRBJ1-4	.	15	.	TGTGCCAGCAGTCCCCGGGGGGGCGCGAGTGAAAAACTGTTTTTT	CASSPRGGASEKLFF
TRBV28	TRBJ2-7	TRBD2	15	.	TGTGCCAGCAGCCAGGGACTAGCGGGACTCTACGAGCAGTACTTC	CASSQGLAGLYEQYF
TRBV2	TRBJ2-1	TRBD1	14	once	TGTGCCAGCAGTGAGGGACAGGGGCCCGATGAGCAGTTCTTC	CASSEGQGPDEQFF
TRBV28	TRBJ1-2	TRBD1	14	.	TGTGCCAGCAGTTTATTCGACAGGGATTATGGCTACACCTTC	CASSLFDRDYGYTF
TRBV27	TRBJ2-2	TRBD2	18	.	TGTGCCAGCAGTGCCCGGACTAGCGGGAGTTTGGGCACCGGGGAGCTGTTTTTT	CASSARTSGSLGTGELFF
TRBV7-8	TRBJ1-4	.	15	.	TGTGCCAGCAGTTTACTGGGGGCTTTCGGTGAAAAACTGTTTTTT	CASSLLGAFGEKLFF
TRBV7-9	TRBJ1-4	.	14	.	TGTGCCAGCAGTCCGGTTGGGGGTAATGAAAAACTGTTTTTT	CASSPVGGNEKLFF
TRBV29-1	TRBJ1-2	.	10	.	TGCAGCCTGGTACGGGGAGGGTACACCTTC	CSLVRGGYTF
TRBV6-1	TRBJ2-2	TRBD1	15	few	TGTGCCAGCAGGCCCGGGACAGCGAACACCGGGGAGCTGTTTTTT	CASRPGTANTGELFF
TRBV5-6	TRBJ2-5	TRBD1	14	.	TGTGCCAGCAGCCGGAGACAGGGCACGGAGACCCAGTACTTC	CASSRRQGTETQYF
TRBV6-1	TRBJ2-1	TRBD2	16	.	TGTGCCAGCAGTGAATTTGCGGGAGCGGCCTACAATGAGCAGTTCTTC	CASSEFAGAAYNEQFF
TRBV4-3	TRBJ2-2	.	14	.	TGCGCCAGCAGCCAAGTCCAAACGGGGGGGGAGCTGTTTTTT	CASSQVQTGGELFF
TRBV4-1	TRBJ1-2	.	17	.	TGCGCCAGCAGCCAAGAATTAGTAGGTCCAGGGAGCTATGGCTACACCTTC	CASSQELVGPGSYGYTF
TRBV19	TRBJ1-2	.	16	.	TGTGCCAGTAGTGGGATAGGGGGGACGATTAGCTATGGCTACACCTTC	CASSGIGGTISYGYTF
TRBV7-2	TRBJ2-7	TRBD2	15	.	TGTGCCAGCAGCTTAAGGCTAGCGGGAGCGAGCGAGCAGTACTTC	CASSLRLAGASEQYF
TRBV27	TRBJ1-6	TRBD1	18	.	TGTGCCAGCAGCCGATCAGGGGGAACTAGCTCCTATAATTCACCCCTCCACTTT	CASSRSGGTSSYNSPLHF
TRBV5-5	TRBJ2-7	TRBD1	12	.	TGTGCCAGCAGCTCCACAGGGGCCGAGCAGTACTTC	CASSSTGAEQYF
TRBV5-4	TRBJ1-2	.	15	.	TGTGCCAGCAGCTTGAGGGGGATACTTTCCTATGGCTACACCTTC	CASSLRGILSYGYTF
TRBV4-1	TRBJ2-1	.	16	.	TGCGCCAGCAGCCGTGGTACGGGACTCGGCTACAATGAGCAGTTCTTC	CASSRGTGLGYNEQFF
TRBV6-1	TRBJ1-5	.	14	.	TGTGCCAGCACAAGTGGTCAGAGCAATCAGCCCCAGCATTTT	CASTSGQSNQPQHF
TRBV28	TRBJ2-5	.	14	.	TGTGCCAGCAGTTTACGGGACTCCCAAGAGACCCAGTACTTC	CASSLRDSQETQYF
TRBV28	TRBJ2-1	TRBD2	16	.	TGTGCCAGCAGTTTATCAGGCGGGAGGGCGGGGAATGAGCAGTTCTTC	CASSLSGGRAGNEQFF
TRBV5-4	TRBJ2-2	.	16	.	TGTGCCAGCAGCTTGGATACGAGAATCGGCGGCGGGGAGCTGTTTTTT	CASSLDTRIGGGELFF
TRBV5-1	TRBJ2-2	.	14	.	TGCGCCAGCAGCTTGGCCCTGAACACCGGGGAGCTGTTTTTT	CASSLALNTGELFF
TRBV21-1	TRBJ2-2	.	17	.	TGTGCCAGCAGCAAAGCGCGGGGGGTAGGGGCCCCCGGGGAGCTGTTTTTT	CASSKARGVGAPGELFF
TRBV2	TRBJ2-2	.	11	medium-sized	TGTGCCAGCTTATACACCGGGGAGCTGTTTTTT	CASLYTGELFF
TRBV28	TRBJ2-7	TRBD1	18	.	TGTGCCAGCAGTTTCCTCCCGGGACAGGGATCGGCGCGGTACGAGCAGTACTTC	CASSFLPGQGSARYEQYF
TRBV5-1	TRBJ2-7	.	12	.	TGCGCCAGCAGCTCTTCCTCCTACGAGCAGTACTTC	CASSSSSYEQYF
TRBV30	TRBJ2-5	TRBD1	15	.	TGTGCCTGGACGTCTAGACAGGGAGTGGGGGAGACCCAGTACTTC	CAWTSRQGVGETQYF
TRBV29-1	TRBJ1-2	.	11	.	TGCAGCGTTGTAGAGGGAAATGGCTACACCTTC	CSVVEGNGYTF
TRBV23-1	TRBJ2-1	.	13	.	TGCGCCAGCAGTCAATATGGCGCGGTTGAGCAGTTCTTC	CASSQYGAVEQFF
TRBV27	TRBJ2-2	TRBD1	18	once	TGTGCCAGCAGTTCATGGACCAGGACAGGGGGAAACACCGGGGAGCTGTTTTTT	CASSSWTRTGGNTGELFF
TRBV19	TRBJ1-5	.	16	.	TGTGCCAGTAGTCAAGGCGGGTTCGAGAGCAATCAGCCCCAGCATTTT	CASSQGGFESNQPQHF
TRBV18	TRBJ2-5	.	12	.	TGTGCCAGCTCACAGACCCAAGAGACCCAGTACTTC	CASSQTQETQYF
TRBV6-5	TRBJ2-7	.	11	.	TGTGCCAGCAGCGCATGGGGCGAGCAGTACTTC	CASSAWGEQYF
TRBV4-2	TRBJ2-7	.	11	.	TGTGCCAGCAACCAGGGAGGACAGCAGTACTTC	CASNQGGQQYF
TRBV18	TRBJ2-5	.	15	.	TGTGCCAGCTCACCTTTCAACGGGCTCCAAGAGACCCAGTACTTC	CASSPFNGLQETQYF
TRBV29-1	TRBJ2-7	.	13	.	TGCAGCGGAGGTCAGGGGAGCTCCTACGAGCAGTACTTC	CSGGQGSSYEQYF
TRBV9	TRBJ2-6	TRBD1	17	.	TGTGCCAGCAGCGTAGTGGGACAGGGGTCTGGGGCCAACGTCCTGACTTTC	CASSVVGQGSGANVLTF
TRBV11-2	TRBJ2-7	TRBD2	15	.	TGTGCCAGCAGCTCGGCGGCGAGCGGGAGCTACGAGCAGTACTTC	CASSSAASGSYEQYF
TRBV6-6	TRBJ2-7	TRBD1	14	.	TGTGCCAGCAGAAACGGACAGGGGGCTTACGAGCAGTACTTC	CASRNGQGAYEQYF
TRBV11-2	TRBJ2-2	TRBD1	15	.	TGTGCCAGCAGCCCGAGGGGGCTGAACACCGGGGAGCTGTTTTTT	CASSPRGLNTGELFF
TRBV30	TRBJ1-6	.	14	once	TGTGCCTGGAGTGTACGGGGGGGAGACTCACCCCTCCACTTT	CAWSVRGGDSPLHF
TRBV14	TRBJ1-1	.	15	.	TGTGCCAGCAGCCAAGGGGTCGGCAGGGGTACTGAAGCTTTCTTT	CASSQGVGRGTEAFF
TRBV9	TRBJ2-5	.	15	.	TGTGCCAGCAGCGTAGCTACAGGGATCCAAGAGACCCAGTACTTC	CASSVATGIQETQYF
TRBV7-2	TRBJ2-4	.	13	.	TGTGCCAGCAGCGAAGGACCTAAAAACATTCAGTACTTC	CASSEGPKNIQYF
TRBV28	TRBJ1-5	.	14	.	TGTGCCAGCAGCGAGATGCGGGGGGGTCAGCCCCAGCATTTT	CASSEMRGGQPQHF
TRBV5-6	TRBJ2-1	TRBD2	16	.	TGTGCCAGCAGGCCACTGGGGGGACTAGTTAAAAATGAGCAGTTCTTC	CASRPLGGLVKNEQFF